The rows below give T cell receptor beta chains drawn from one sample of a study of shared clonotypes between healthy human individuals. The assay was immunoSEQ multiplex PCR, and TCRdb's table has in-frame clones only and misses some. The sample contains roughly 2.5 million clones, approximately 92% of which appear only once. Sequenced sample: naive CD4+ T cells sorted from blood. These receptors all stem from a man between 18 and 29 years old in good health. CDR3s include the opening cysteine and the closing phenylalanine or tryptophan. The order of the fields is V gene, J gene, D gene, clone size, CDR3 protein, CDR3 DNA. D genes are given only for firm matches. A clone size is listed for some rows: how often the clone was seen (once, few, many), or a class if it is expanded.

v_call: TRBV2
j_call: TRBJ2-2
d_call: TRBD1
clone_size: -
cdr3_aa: CAKDRGRSVVSGELFF
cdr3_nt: TGTGCCAAAGACAGGGGGCGGTCGGTTGTGTCCGGGGAGCTGTTTTTT

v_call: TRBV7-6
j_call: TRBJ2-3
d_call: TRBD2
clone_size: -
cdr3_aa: CASSQGLAGGSSTDTQYF
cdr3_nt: TGTGCCAGCAGCCAAGGACTAGCGGGAGGATCTAGCACAGATACGCAGTATTTT

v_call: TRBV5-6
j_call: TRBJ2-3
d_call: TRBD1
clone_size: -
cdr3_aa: CASSRDRGYTDTQYF
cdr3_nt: TGTGCCAGCAGCCGGGACAGGGGCTACACAGATACGCAGTATTTT

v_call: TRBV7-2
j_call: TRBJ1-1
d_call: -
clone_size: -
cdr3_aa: CASSLESRAMNTEAFF
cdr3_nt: TGTGCCAGCAGCTTAGAGTCCAGGGCCATGAACACTGAAGCTTTCTTT

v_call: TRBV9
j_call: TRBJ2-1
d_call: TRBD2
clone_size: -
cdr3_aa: CASSVVPAGVGNEQFF
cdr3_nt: TGTGCCAGCAGCGTAGTCCCCGCGGGAGTTGGCAATGAGCAGTTCTTC

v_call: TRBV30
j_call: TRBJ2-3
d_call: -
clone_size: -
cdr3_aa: CAWGGDTQYF
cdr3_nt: TGTGCCTGGGGTGGGGATACGCAGTATTTT

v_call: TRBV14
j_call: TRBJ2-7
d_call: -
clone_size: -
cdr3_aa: CASSQSLMEQYF
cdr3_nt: TGTGCCAGCAGCCAGTCCCTTATGGAGCAGTACTTC

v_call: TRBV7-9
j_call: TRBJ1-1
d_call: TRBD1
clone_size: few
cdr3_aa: CASRTDREGAFF
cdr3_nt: TGTGCCAGCAGGACCGACAGGGAAGGGGCTTTCTTT

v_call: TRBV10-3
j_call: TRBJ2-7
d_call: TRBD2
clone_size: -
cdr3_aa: CAISESPRLAGAYEQYF
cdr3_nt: TGTGCCATCAGTGAGTCCCCTAGACTAGCGGGGGCCTACGAGCAGTACTTC

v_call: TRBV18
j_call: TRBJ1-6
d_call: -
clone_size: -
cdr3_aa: CASSPGFLFDPLNSPLHF
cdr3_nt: TGTGCCAGCTCACCAGGATTTTTGTTTGATCCCCTTAATTCACCCCTCCACTTT

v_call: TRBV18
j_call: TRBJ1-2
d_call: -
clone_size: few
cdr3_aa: CASSPDRSYGYTF
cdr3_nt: TGTGCCAGCTCGCCAGATAGGAGTTATGGCTACACCTTC

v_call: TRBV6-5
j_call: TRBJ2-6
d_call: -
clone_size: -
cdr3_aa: CASSYSISGANVLTF
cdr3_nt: TGTGCCAGCAGTTACTCAATCTCTGGGGCCAACGTCCTGACTTTC

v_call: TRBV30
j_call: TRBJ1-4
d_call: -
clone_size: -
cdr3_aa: CAWSDGPYPNEKLFF
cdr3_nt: TGTGCCTGGAGTGATGGTCCCTACCCTAATGAAAAACTGTTTTTT

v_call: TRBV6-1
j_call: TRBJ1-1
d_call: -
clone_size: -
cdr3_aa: CASRGAGTEAFF
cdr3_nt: TGTGCCAGCCGGGGGGCGGGCACTGAAGCTTTCTTT

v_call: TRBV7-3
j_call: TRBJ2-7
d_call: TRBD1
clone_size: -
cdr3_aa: CASSFDRGAEQYF
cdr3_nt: TGTGCCAGCAGCTTCGACAGGGGGGCCGAGCAGTACTTC

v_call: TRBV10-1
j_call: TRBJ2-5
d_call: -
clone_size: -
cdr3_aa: CASSAGTQETQYF
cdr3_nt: TGCGCCAGCAGCGCCGGGACCCAAGAGACCCAGTACTTC

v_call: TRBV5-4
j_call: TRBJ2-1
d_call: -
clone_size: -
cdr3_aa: CASRSGSMSYNEQFF
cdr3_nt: TGTGCCAGCAGGTCCGGGAGCATGTCCTACAATGAGCAGTTCTTC

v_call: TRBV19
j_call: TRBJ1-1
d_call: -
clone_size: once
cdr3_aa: CASGTSRKVFF
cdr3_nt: TGTGCCAGCGGGACTTCGCGAAAGGTTTTCTTT

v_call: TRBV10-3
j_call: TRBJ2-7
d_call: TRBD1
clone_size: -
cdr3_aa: CAASTGGSYEQYF
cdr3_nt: TGTGCCGCGAGCACAGGGGGAAGCTACGAGCAGTACTTC

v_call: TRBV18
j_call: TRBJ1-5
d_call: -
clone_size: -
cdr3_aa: CASSPPGGKGQPQHF
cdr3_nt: TGTGCCAGCTCACCACCGGGGGGGAAGGGTCAGCCCCAGCATTTT

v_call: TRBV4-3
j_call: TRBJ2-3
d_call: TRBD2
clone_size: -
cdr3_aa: CASSQGTSMRADTQYF
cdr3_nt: TGCGCCAGCAGCCAGGGGACTAGCATGAGAGCAGATACGCAGTATTTT

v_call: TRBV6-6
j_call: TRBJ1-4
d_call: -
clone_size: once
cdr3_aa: CASSSGKATNEKLFF
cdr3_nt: TGTGCCAGCAGTTCCGGGAAAGCAACTAATGAAAAACTGTTTTTT

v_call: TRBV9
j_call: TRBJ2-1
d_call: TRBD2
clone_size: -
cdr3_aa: CASSLRTSGAYNEQFF
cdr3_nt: TGTGCCAGCAGCTTAAGGACTAGCGGGGCCTACAATGAGCAGTTCTTC

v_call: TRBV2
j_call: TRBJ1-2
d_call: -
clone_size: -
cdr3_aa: CASRDSPSGYTF
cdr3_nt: TGTGCCAGCCGCGACAGCCCCTCGGGCTACACCTTC

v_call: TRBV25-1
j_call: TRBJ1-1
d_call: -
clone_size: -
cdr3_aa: CASRDGPTAAFF
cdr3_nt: TGTGCCAGCCGTGACGGACCCACGGCGGCTTTCTTT

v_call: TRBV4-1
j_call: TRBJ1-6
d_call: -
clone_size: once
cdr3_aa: CASSQEGSQFPGDSPLHF
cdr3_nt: TGCGCCAGCAGCCAAGAGGGGTCACAGTTTCCCGGAGATTCACCCCTCCACTTT

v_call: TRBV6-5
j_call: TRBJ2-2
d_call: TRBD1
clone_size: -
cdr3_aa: CASSRRDRNTGELFF
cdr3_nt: TGTGCCAGCAGCCGCCGGGACAGAAACACCGGGGAGCTGTTTTTT

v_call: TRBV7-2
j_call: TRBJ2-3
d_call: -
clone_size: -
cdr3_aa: CASSPTRRGTDTQYF
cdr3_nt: TGTGCCAGCAGCCCGACTAGGCGTGGCACAGATACGCAGTATTTT

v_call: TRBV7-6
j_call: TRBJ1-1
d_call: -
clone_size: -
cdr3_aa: CASSREGGSTEAFF
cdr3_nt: TGTGCCAGCAGCCGCGAAGGGGGAAGTACTGAAGCTTTCTTT

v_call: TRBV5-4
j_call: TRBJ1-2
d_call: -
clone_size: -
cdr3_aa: CASSPDGNYGYTF
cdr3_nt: TGTGCCAGCAGCCCGGACGGTAACTATGGCTACACCTTC